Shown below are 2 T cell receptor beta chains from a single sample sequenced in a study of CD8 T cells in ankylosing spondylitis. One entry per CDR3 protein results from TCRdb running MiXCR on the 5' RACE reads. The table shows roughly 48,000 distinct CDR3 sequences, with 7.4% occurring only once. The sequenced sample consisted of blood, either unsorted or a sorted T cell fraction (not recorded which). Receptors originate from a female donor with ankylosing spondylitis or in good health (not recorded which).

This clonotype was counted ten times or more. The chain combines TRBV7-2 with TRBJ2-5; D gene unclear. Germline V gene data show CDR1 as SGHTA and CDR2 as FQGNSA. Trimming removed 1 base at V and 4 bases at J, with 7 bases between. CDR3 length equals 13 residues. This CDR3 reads CASSLGAAETQYF. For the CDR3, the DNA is TGTGCCAGCAGCTTAGGGGCAGCAGAGACCCAGTACTTC.

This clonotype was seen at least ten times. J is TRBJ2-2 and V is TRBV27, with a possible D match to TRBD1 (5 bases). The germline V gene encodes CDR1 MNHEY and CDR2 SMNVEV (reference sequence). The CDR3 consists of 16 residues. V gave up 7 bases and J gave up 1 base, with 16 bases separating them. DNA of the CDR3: TGTGCCAGCAATCCCCAGGGCCCCCTGAACACCGGGGAGCTGTTTTTT. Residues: CASNPQGPLNTGELFF.